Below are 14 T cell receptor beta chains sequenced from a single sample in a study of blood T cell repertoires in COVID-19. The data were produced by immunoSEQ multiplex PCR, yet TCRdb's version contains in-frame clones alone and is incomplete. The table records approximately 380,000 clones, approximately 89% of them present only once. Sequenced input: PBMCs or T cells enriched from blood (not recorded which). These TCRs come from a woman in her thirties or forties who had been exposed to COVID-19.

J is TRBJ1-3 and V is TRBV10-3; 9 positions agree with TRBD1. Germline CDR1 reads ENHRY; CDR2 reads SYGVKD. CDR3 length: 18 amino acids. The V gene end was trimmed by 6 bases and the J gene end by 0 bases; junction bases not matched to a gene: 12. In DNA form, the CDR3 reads TGTGCCATCAGACCGGGACAGGGCAAGGCCTACTCTGGAAACACCATATATTTT. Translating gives CAIRPGQGKAYSGNTIYF.

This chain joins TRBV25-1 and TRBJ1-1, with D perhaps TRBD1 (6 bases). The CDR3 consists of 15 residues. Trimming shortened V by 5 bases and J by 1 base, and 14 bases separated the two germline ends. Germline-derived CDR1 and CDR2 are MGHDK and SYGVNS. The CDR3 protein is CASSTLGAENTEAFF. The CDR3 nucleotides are TGTGCCAGCAGTACCCTGGGGGCGGAGAACACTGAAGCTTTCTTT.

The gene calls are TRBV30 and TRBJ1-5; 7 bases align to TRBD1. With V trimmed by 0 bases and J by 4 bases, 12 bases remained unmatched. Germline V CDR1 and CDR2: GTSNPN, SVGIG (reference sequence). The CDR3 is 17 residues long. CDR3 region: CAWSVDRTGPGNQPQHF. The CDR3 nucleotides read TGTGCCTGGAGTGTAGACCGGACAGGTCCTGGTAATCAGCCCCAGCATTTT.

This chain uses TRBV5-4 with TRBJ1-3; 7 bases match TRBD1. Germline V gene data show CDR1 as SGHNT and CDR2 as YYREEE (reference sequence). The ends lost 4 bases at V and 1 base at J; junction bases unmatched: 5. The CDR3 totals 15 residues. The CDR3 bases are TGTGCCAGCAGCGCGGGACAGAATTCTGGAAACACCATATATTTT. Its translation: CASSAGQNSGNTIYF.

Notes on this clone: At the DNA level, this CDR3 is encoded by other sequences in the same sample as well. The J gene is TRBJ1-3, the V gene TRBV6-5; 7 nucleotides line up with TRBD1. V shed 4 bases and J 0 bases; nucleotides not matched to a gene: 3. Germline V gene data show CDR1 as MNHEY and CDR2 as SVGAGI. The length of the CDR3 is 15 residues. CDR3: CASSLDRDSGNTIYF. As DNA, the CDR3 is TGTGCCAGCAGTTTAGACAGGGACTCTGGAAACACCATATATTTT.

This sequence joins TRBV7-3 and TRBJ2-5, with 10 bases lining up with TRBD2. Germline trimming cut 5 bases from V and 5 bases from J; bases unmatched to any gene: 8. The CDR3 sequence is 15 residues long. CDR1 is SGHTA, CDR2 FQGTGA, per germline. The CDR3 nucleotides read TGTGCCAGCAGCCCTGTAGCGGGGGGTCGTGAGACCCAGTACTTC. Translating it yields CASSPVAGGRETQYF.

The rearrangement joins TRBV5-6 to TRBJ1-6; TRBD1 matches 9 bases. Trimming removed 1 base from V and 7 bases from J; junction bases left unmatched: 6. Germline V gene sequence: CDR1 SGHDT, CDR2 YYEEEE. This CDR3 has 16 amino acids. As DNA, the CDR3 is TGTGCCAGCAGCTTGCGAACAGGGGGCTTGAATTCACCCCTCCACTTT. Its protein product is CASSLRTGGLNSPLHF.

The CDR3 coding sequence is TGTGCCAGCAGTTTATCGACAGTCACTGAAGCTTTCTTT. This translates into CASSLSTVTEAFF. This sequence joins TRBV12-3 or TRBV12-4 and TRBJ1-1; D is possibly TRBD1 (5 bases). Trimming stripped 2 bases from V and 4 bases from J, with 8 bases between. The CDR3 has 13 amino acids.

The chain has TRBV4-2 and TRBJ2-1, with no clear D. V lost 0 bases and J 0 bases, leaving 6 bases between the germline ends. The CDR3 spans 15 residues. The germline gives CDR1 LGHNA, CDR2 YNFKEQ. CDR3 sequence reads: CASSQERNSYNEQFF. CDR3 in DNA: TGTGCCAGCAGCCAAGAGCGGAACTCCTACAATGAGCAGTTCTTC.

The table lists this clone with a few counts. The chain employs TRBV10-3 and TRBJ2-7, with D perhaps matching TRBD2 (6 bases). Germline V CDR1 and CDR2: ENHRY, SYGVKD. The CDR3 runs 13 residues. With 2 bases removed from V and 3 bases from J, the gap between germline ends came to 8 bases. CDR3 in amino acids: CAISERGGYEQYF. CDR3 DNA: TGTGCCATCAGTGAGCGGGGAGGCTACGAGCAGTACTTC.

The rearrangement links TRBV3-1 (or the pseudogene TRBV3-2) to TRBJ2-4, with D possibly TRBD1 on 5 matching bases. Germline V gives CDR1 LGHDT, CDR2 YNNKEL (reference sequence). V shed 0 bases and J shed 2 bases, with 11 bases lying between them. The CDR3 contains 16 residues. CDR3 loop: CASSQDWGRPKNIQYF. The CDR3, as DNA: TGTGCCAGCAGCCAAGATTGGGGCCGGCCCAAAAACATTCAGTACTTC.

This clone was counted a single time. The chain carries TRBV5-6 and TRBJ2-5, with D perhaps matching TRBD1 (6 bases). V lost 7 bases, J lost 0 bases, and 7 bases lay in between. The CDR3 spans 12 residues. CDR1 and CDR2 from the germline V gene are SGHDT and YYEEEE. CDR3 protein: CASGQYQETQYF. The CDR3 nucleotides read TGTGCCAGCGGACAGTACCAAGAGACCCAGTACTTC.

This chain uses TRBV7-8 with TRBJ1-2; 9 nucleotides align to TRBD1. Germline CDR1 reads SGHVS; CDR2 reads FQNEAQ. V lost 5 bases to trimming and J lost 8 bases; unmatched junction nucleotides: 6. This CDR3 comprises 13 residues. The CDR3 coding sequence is TGTGCCAGCAGCCTGGGACAGGGCCTCGGCTACACCTTC. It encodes CASSLGQGLGYTF.

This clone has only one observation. CDR3 amino acids: CASSVRLATNGELFF. The DNA of the CDR3 is TGTGCCAGCAGCGTCCGACTAGCGACGAACGGGGAGCTGTTTTTT. The rearrangement links TRBV7-2 to TRBJ2-2; 8 nucleotides match TRBD2. CDR1 is SGHTA, CDR2 FQGNSA, per germline. V dropped 5 bases and J dropped 7; count of bases not matched to a gene: 9. The CDR3 length is 15 residues.